The 7 T cell receptor beta chains listed next were all sequenced from one sample in a study of shared clonotypes between healthy human individuals. The data were produced by immunoSEQ multiplex PCR, yet TCRdb's version contains in-frame clones alone and is incomplete. The top ten clones hold 0.1% to 0.15% of a sample with just over 2,000,000 clones, over 85% of them seen once. The sample was naive CD4+ T cells sorted from blood. Subset defined: CD45RA+ positively selected. These receptors were obtained from a man between 18 and 29 years old in good health.

This clone was observed once. The rearrangement links TRBV9 to TRBJ2-7; 9 bases are a match to TRBD2. Germline lookup yields CDR1 SGDLS and CDR2 YYNGEE. The CDR3 runs 13 residues. Unmatched junction bases numbered 2, after V lost 0 bases and J lost 7 bases. The CDR3 DNA sequence: TGTGCCAGCAGCGTAGTGGCGGGAGGGGAGCAGTACTTC. Translated, it gives CASSVVAGGEQYF.

J is TRBJ1-1 and V is TRBV7-2; D gene uncertain. CDR3 length: 13 residues. V was trimmed by 2 bases and J by 4 bases, leaving 8 bases between them. Germline lookup yields CDR1 SGHTA and CDR2 FQGNSA. CDR3 sequence reads: CASSLIARTEAFF. The CDR3 nucleotides are TGTGCCAGCAGCTTAATAGCCCGCACTGAAGCTTTCTTT.

CDR3 DNA sequence: TGCGCCAGCAGCTTCGAGGCGGCCAGCTCTGGAAACACCATATATTTT. It yields the protein CASSFEAASSGNTIYF. The chain uses TRBV5-1 and TRBJ1-3, with D unresolved. The germline V gene has CDR1 SGHRS and CDR2 YFSETQ. The V end lost 2 bases, the J end lost 0 bases, and 12 bases lay between the germline ends. The CDR3 covers 16 residues.

About this clone itself: The sample contains more than one DNA sequence encoding this CDR3. The chain is built from TRBV4-2 and TRBJ2-2, with D hard to call. The CDR3 sequence is 14 residues long. The V gene lost 0 bases and the J gene lost 1 base, with 3 bases spanning the gap. CDR1 LGHNA and CDR2 YNFKEQ come from the germline V gene. CDR3 nucleotide sequence: TGTGCCAGCAGCCAAGATCGGAACACCGGGGAGCTGTTTTTT. Protein: CASSQDRNTGELFF.

Notes on this clone: This same CDR3 is encoded by further DNA sequences in the sample. The genes are TRBV5-1 and TRBJ2-3, with 7 positions matching TRBD1. This CDR3 contains 13 residues. The V segment lost 3 bases and the J segment 6 bases; nucleotides outside the gene matches: 4. The germline V gene has CDR1 SGHRS and CDR2 YFSETQ. In nucleotides, the CDR3 is TGCGCCAGCAGCTCGACAGGGTCGGATACGCAGTATTTT. This gives the protein CASSSTGSDTQYF.

About this clone itself: Other DNA sequences of this sample code for an identical CDR3. J is TRBJ2-5 and V is TRBV28, with 9 bases lining up with TRBD2. V was clipped by 6 bases and J by 2 bases; unmatched bases: 1. This CDR3 contains 13 residues. The V gene's germline CDR1 is MDHEN and CDR2 SYDVKM. CDR3 amino acids: CASRRGGQETQYF. Here the CDR3 DNA reads TGTGCCAGCAGGCGGGGGGGGCAAGAGACCCAGTACTTC.

J is TRBJ1-6 and V is TRBV7-2; 8 positions agree with TRBD1. Germline lookup yields CDR1 SGHTA and CDR2 FQGNSA. J lost 7 bases, V lost 1 base, and 3 bases had no gene match. This CDR3 has 15 amino acids. The CDR3 region is CASSLEGTGNSPLHF. CDR3 in DNA: TGTGCCAGCAGCTTAGAAGGGACAGGAAATTCACCCCTCCACTTT.